This T cell receptor beta chain derives from a study of CD8+CD57+ T cells in acquired aplastic anemia. Germline lookup yields CDR1 MNHEY and CDR2 SVGEGT. V was clipped by 6 bases and J by 3 bases, with 15 bases between them. This CDR3 has 15 amino acids. Genomic DNA provided the template from which TCR beta VDJ and CDR3 profiles were obtained. TCRdb reanalysed the reads using MiXCR and keeps one entry per CDR3 protein. The sample records a few hundred thousand distinct CDR3 sequences, around 82% being singletons. Flow cytometry had shown expanded CD8+CD57+ cells in the patients chosen for sequencing. This rearrangement joins TRBV6-2 or TRBV6-3 to TRBJ2-1, with D perhaps matching TRBD1 (6 bases). The sequencing sample was made of sorted CD4+, CD8+, or CD8+CD57+ T cells (not recorded which) from PBMCs. The clonotype was recovered from a human donor with aplastic anemia. This CDR3 is CASSSGQVDYNEQFF. DNA of the CDR3: TGTGCCAGCAGCTCGGGACAAGTGGACTACAATGAGCAGTTCTTC.